This section outlines one T cell receptor beta chain sequence together with its context. There is no known antigen for this receptor. Base qualities are not at hand, and no much larger clone is one base apart. The data were taken from a study of T-cell reconstitution after alpha-beta-depleted transplantation in children (dated by TCRdb to 2016 to 2017). Looking at the study overall: Using TCR repertoire profiling, the study followed T-cell immune reconstitution in a quantitative way in children after TCRalphabeta/CD19-depleted allogeneic hematopoietic cell transplantation.

Counted from cysteine to phenylalanine, this CDR3 has 15 amino acids. Only the CDR3 portion is preserved as DNA: 45 bases, with reading frame beginning at the first base. Taken from the germline V gene, the CDR1 and CDR2 loops are SGHRS and YFSETQ. V is reduced by 0 bases and J by 2 bases, leaving a spacing of 9 bases between them. Library preparation employed PCR. Reads for this sample came from an Illumina HiSeq 2500. To normalize quantification of the TCRbeta repertoire, the TCR libraries were built with molecular barcoding that relied on unique molecular identifiers. TCRdb reanalyzed the raw reads on its own, using fastp at Q25 for trimming and MiXCR for clone calling, and kept in-frame beta chains. Identical CDR3 proteins give one entry, which carries the most common genes and DNA. The sample table lists about 540,000 distinct CDR3 sequences, about 18% of them with a count of one. About 3.1% of the sample belongs to the ten largest clones.

The clonotype comes from a human donor who donated a stem cell graft to a child with acute lymphoblastic leukemia. Recombination connected TRBV5-1 to TRBJ2-1; no D segment can be confidently identified. Sequenced material: PBMCs from the stem cell graft donor, taken from the stem cell graft. The DNA sequence follows: TGCGCCAGCAGCTTGGGCGGTATCCCCTACAATGAGCAGTTCTTC. Its translation reads: CASSLGGIPYNEQFF.